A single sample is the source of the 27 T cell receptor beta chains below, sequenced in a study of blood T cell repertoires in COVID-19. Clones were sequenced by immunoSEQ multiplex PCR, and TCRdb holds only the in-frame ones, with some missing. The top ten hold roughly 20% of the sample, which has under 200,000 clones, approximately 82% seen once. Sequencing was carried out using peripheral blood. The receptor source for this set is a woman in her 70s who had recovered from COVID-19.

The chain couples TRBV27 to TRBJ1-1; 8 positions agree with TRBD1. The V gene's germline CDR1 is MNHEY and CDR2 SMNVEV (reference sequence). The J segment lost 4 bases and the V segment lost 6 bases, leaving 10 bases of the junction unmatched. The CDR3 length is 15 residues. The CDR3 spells CASRGDRGWGTEAFF. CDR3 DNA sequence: TGTGCCAGCAGGGGTGACAGGGGATGGGGCACTGAAGCTTTCTTT.

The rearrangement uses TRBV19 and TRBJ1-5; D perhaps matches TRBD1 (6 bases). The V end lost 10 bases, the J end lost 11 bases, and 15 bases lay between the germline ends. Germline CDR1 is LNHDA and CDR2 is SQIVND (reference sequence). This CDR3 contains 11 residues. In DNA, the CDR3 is TGTGCCATCTCTACAGGGAGGGCCCAGCATTTT. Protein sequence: CAISTGRAQHF.

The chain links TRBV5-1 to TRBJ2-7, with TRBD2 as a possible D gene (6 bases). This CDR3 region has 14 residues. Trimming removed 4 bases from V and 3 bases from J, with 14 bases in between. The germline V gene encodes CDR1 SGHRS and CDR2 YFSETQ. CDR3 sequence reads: CASSEDYSLYEQYF. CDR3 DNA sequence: TGCGCCAGCAGCGAGGACTATTCCCTCTACGAGCAGTACTTC.

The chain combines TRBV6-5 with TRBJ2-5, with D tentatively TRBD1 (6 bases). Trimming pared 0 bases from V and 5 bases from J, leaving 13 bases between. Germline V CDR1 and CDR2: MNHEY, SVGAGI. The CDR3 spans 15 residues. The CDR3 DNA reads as TGTGCCAGCAGTTACTCTTGGGGGCGAGAGGAGACCCAGTACTTC. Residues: CASSYSWGREETQYF.

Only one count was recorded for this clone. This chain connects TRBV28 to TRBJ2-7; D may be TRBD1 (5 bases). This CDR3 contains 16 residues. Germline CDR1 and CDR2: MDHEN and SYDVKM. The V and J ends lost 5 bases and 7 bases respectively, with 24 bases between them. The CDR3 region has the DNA TGTGCCAGCAGTGACCCAGGGATTAGGTCTAGTGAAGAGCAGTACTTC. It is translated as CASSDPGIRSSEEQYF.

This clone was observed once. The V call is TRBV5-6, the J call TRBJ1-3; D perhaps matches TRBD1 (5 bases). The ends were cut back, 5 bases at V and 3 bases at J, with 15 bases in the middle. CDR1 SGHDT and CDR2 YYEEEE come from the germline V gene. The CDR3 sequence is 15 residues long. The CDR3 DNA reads TGTGCCAGCAGTGAAACGGGCAGGGATGGAAACACCATATATTTT. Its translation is CASSETGRDGNTIYF.

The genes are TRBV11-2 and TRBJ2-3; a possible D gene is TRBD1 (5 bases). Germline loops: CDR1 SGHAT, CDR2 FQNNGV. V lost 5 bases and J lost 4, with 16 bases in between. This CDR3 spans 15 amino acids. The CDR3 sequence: CASSPGPLGSDTQYF. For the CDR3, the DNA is TGTGCCAGCAGCCCAGGGCCCCTCGGGTCAGATACGCAGTATTTT.

The CDR3 loop reads CASSGGTATPTNEKLFF. The CDR3, as DNA: TGTGCCAGCAGTGGGGGGACAGCCACCCCAACTAATGAAAAACTGTTTTTT. This chain joins TRBV2 and TRBJ1-4; 7 bases agree with TRBD1. Looked up from germline, CDR1 is SNHLY and CDR2 is FYNNEI. The CDR3 is 17 residues long. V shed 4 bases and J 0 bases; nucleotides not matched to a gene: 8.

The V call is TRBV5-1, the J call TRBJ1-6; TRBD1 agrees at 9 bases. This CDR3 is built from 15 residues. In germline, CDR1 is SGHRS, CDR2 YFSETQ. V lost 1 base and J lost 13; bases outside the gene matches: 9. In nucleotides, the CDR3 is TGCGCCAGCAGCTTGCAGGGACAGGGAACCCTTCCCCTCCACTTT. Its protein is CASSLQGQGTLPLHF.

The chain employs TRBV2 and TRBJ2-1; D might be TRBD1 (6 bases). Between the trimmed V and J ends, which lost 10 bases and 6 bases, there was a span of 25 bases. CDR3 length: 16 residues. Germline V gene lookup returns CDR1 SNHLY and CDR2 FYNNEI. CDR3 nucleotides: TGTGCCACTACCGGGGCACAGGGAGCTGTGGGCAATGAGCAGTTCTTC. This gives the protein CATTGAQGAVGNEQFF.

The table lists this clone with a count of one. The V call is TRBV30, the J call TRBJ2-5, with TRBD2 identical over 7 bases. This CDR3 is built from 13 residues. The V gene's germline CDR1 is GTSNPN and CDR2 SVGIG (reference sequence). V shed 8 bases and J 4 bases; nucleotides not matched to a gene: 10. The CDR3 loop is CASGDPPTETQYF. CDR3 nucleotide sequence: TGTGCCAGCGGGGACCCCCCCACAGAGACCCAGTACTTC.

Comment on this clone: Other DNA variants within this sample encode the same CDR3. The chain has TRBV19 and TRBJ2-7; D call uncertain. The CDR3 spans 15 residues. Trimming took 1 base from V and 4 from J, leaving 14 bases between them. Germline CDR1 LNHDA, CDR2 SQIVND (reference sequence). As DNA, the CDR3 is TGTGCCAGTAGTATAGGGGCCGGTGGGCCTTACGAGCAGTACTTC. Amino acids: CASSIGAGGPYEQYF.

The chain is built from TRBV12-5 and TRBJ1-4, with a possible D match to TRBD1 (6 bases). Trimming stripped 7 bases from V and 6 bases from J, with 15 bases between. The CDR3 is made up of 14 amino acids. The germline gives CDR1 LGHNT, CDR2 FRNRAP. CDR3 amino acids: CASAWVGGDEKLFF. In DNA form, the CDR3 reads TGTGCTAGTGCCTGGGTAGGGGGGGATGAAAAACTGTTTTTT. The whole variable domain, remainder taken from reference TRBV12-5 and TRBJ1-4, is DARVTQTPRHKVTEMGQEVTMRCQPILGHNTVFWYRQTMMQGLELLAYFRNRAPLDDSGMPKDRFSAEMPDATLATLKIQPSEPRDSAVYFCASAWVGGDEKLFFGSGTQLSVL.

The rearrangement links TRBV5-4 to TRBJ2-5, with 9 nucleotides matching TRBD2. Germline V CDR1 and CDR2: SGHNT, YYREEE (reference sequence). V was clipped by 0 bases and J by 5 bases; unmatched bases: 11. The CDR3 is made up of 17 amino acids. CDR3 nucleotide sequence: TGTGCCAGCAGCTTGGGAGCGGCTAGCGGGACGGCGGAGACCCAGTACTTC. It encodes CASSLGAASGTAETQYF.

The CDR3 here is CASSSVRGPGANVLTF. CDR3 sequence (DNA): TGTGCCAGCAGCTCAGTCAGGGGGCCTGGGGCCAACGTCCTGACTTTC. V usage is TRBV11-2 and J usage is TRBJ2-6; 8 nucleotides agree with TRBD1. The junction had 4 bases not matched to a gene; V was cut back by 4 bases and J by 2 bases. The germline CDR1 and CDR2 sequences are SGHAT and FQNNGV. CDR3 length: 16 residues.

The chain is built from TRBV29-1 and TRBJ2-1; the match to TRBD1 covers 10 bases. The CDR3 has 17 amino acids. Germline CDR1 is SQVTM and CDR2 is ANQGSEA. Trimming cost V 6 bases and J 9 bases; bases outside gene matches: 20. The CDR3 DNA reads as TGCAGCGTGCGAGTCCCGGGACAGGGGTCGGCGGTCGGTGAGCAGTTCTTC. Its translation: CSVRVPGQGSAVGEQFF.

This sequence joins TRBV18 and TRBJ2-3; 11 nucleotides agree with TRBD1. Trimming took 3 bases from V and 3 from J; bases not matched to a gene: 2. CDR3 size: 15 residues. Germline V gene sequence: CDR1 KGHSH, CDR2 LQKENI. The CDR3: CASSPGQGATDTQYF. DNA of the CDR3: TGTGCCAGCTCACCCGGACAGGGGGCGACAGATACGCAGTATTTT.

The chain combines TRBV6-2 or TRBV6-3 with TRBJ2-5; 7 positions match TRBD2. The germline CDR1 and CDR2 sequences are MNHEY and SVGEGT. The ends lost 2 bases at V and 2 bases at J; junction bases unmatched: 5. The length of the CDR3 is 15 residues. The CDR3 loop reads CASSYGVGGQETQYF. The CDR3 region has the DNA TGTGCCAGCAGTTACGGGGTGGGAGGGCAAGAGACCCAGTACTTC.

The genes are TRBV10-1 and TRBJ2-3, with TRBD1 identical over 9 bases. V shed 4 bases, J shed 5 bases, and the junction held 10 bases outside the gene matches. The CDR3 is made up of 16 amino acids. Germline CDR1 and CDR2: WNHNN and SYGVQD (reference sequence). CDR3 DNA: TGCGCCAGCAGTGCCCTTACAGGGGGCCCCGAAGATACGCAGTATTTT. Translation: CASSALTGGPEDTQYF.

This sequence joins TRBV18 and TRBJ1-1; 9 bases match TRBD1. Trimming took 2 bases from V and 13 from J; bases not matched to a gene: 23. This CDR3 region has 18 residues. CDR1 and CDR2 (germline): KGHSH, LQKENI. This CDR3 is CASSPVPTGGSPTLMGFF. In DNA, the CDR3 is TGTGCCAGCTCACCAGTCCCGACAGGGGGGTCCCCAACACTGATGGGTTTCTTT.

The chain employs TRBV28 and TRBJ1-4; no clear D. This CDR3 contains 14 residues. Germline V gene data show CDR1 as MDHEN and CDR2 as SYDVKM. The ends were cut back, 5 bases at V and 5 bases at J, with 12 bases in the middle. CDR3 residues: CASSPTALNEKLFF. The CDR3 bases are TGTGCCAGCAGTCCCACCGCCCTAAATGAAAAACTGTTTTTT.

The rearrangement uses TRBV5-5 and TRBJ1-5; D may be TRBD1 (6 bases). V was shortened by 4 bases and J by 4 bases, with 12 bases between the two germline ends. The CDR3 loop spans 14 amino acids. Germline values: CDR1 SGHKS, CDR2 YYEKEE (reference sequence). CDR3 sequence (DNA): TGTGCCAGCAGCCCCGGGGGGGCAAATCAGCCCCAGCATTTT. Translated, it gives CASSPGGANQPQHF.

The CDR3 DNA follows: TGTGCCAGTACCCCAGGGGCCAATCAGCCCCAGCATTTT. Amino acid sequence: CASTPGANQPQHF. The chain carries TRBV19 and TRBJ1-5; perhaps TRBD1 as D (6 bases). The CDR3 loop spans 13 amino acids. The V end lost 7 bases, the J end lost 3 bases, and 10 bases lay between the germline ends. The germline gives CDR1 LNHDA, CDR2 SQIVND (reference sequence).

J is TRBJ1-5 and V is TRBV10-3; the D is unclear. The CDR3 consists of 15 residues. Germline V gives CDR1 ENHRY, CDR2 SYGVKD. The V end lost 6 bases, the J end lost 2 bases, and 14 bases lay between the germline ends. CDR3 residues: CAISETAPGNQPQHF. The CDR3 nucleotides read TGTGCCATCAGCGAAACCGCTCCGGGCAATCAGCCCCAGCATTTT.

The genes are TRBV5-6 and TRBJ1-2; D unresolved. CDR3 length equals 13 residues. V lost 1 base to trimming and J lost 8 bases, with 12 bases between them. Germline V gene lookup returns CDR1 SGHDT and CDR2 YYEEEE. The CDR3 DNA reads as TGTGCCAGCAGCTTGCGGCCAGGAAGAGGCTACACCTTC. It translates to CASSLRPGRGYTF.

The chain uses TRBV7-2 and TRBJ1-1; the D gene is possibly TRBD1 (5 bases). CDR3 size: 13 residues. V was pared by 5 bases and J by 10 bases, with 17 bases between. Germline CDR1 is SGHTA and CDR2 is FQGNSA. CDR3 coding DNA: TGTGCCAGCAGCATGGACAATCGCAGTGGAGCTTTCTTT. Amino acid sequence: CASSMDNRSGAFF.

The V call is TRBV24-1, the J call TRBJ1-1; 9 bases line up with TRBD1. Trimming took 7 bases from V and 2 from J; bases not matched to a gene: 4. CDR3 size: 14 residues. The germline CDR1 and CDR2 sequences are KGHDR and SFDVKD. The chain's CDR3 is CATRPGQGNTEAFF. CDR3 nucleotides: TGTGCCACCAGACCGGGACAGGGCAACACTGAAGCTTTCTTT.